This TCR beta chain emerged from a study of Ad26.COV2.S vaccination and SARS-CoV-2 variants. About the study: The donor was enrolled in the Ad26.COV2.S arm of the COV1001 trial. General study findings and limits: Vaccine recipients surpassed placebo recipients in spike-specific TCR breadth. The breadth of spike-specific CD8+ and CD4+ T cell responses after vaccination was reportedly substantial.

Treatment: some 19 received Ad26.COV2.S at low or high dose, single or two shots; a few received placebo; per-sample allocation not given. Material that was analyzed had been drawn on day 63 after the first vaccine or placebo injection. SARS-CoV-2 spike from the Wuhan strain was encoded by the vaccine, an Ad26 vector. Trimming pared 3 bases from V and 0 bases from J, leaving 10 bases between. CDR3 size: 15 residues. Germline V gene sequence: CDR1 ENHRY, CDR2 SYGVKD. Concerning this clone: Its antigen is not known.

TCRdb keeps only in-frame clones here, not all; method: immunoSEQ multiplex PCR. Seen here are more than 300,000 clones, approximately 80% observed once, and the top ten hold 2.1%. This TCR was recovered from a person between 18 and 65 years old who received the Ad26.COV2.S COVID-19 vaccine or a placebo. The sample consisted of peripheral blood, taken in a trial of Ad26.COV2.S vaccine versus placebo. This chain connects TRBV10-3 to TRBJ2-3; D unresolved. The CDR3 spells CAISEYLSSTDTQYF. The CDR3 DNA follows: TGTGCCATCAGTGAATACTTATCTAGCACAGATACGCAGTATTTT.